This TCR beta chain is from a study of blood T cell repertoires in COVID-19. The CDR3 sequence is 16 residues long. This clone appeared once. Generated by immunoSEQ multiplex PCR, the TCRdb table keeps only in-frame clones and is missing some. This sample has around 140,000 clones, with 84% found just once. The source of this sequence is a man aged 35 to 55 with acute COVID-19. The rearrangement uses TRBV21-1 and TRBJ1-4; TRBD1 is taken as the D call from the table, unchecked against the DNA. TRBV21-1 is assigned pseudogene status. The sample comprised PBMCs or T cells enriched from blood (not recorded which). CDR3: CASSPLSGETNEKLFF. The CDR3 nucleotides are TGTGCCAGCAGCCCACTTTCAGGCGAAACTAATGAAAAACTGTTTTTT.